This T cell receptor (beta chain) originates from a study of low-dose radiotherapy and immunotherapy resistance in tumors. Study as a whole: Patients took 300 mg oral aspirin daily for four cycles from cycle 1 day 1.

TRAV and TRBV primers primed cDNA for both TCRalpha and TCRbeta. For amplifying TCRs, the PCR ran for approximately 21 cycles with Phusion, which was used together with a constant-region primer and the adapter on the V primers. From the reads, TCRdb called clonotypes with MiXCR, one entry per CDR3 protein. Of 100,000 or so distinct CDR3 sequences in the sample, around 9.2% were seen once. Regarding time point: before trial treatment. Eligible patients had advanced solid tumors lacking tumor-infiltrating lymphocytes. Ten or more counts support this clonotype. The material was PBMCs, obtained before treatment. The clonotype comes from a male donor with prostate cancer.

CDR3 amino acids: CASSPQGTRIQETQYF. The CDR3 DNA sequence: TGTGCCAGCAGCCCGCAAGGGACCAGAATCCAAGAGACCCAGTACTTC. The chain carries TRBV13 and TRBJ2-5, with D perhaps matching TRBD1 or TRBD2 (5 bases each). The germline V gene has CDR1 PRHDT and CDR2 FYEKMQ (reference sequence). V was shortened by 5 bases and J by 1 base, with 17 bases between the two germline ends. This CDR3 is 16 amino acids long.